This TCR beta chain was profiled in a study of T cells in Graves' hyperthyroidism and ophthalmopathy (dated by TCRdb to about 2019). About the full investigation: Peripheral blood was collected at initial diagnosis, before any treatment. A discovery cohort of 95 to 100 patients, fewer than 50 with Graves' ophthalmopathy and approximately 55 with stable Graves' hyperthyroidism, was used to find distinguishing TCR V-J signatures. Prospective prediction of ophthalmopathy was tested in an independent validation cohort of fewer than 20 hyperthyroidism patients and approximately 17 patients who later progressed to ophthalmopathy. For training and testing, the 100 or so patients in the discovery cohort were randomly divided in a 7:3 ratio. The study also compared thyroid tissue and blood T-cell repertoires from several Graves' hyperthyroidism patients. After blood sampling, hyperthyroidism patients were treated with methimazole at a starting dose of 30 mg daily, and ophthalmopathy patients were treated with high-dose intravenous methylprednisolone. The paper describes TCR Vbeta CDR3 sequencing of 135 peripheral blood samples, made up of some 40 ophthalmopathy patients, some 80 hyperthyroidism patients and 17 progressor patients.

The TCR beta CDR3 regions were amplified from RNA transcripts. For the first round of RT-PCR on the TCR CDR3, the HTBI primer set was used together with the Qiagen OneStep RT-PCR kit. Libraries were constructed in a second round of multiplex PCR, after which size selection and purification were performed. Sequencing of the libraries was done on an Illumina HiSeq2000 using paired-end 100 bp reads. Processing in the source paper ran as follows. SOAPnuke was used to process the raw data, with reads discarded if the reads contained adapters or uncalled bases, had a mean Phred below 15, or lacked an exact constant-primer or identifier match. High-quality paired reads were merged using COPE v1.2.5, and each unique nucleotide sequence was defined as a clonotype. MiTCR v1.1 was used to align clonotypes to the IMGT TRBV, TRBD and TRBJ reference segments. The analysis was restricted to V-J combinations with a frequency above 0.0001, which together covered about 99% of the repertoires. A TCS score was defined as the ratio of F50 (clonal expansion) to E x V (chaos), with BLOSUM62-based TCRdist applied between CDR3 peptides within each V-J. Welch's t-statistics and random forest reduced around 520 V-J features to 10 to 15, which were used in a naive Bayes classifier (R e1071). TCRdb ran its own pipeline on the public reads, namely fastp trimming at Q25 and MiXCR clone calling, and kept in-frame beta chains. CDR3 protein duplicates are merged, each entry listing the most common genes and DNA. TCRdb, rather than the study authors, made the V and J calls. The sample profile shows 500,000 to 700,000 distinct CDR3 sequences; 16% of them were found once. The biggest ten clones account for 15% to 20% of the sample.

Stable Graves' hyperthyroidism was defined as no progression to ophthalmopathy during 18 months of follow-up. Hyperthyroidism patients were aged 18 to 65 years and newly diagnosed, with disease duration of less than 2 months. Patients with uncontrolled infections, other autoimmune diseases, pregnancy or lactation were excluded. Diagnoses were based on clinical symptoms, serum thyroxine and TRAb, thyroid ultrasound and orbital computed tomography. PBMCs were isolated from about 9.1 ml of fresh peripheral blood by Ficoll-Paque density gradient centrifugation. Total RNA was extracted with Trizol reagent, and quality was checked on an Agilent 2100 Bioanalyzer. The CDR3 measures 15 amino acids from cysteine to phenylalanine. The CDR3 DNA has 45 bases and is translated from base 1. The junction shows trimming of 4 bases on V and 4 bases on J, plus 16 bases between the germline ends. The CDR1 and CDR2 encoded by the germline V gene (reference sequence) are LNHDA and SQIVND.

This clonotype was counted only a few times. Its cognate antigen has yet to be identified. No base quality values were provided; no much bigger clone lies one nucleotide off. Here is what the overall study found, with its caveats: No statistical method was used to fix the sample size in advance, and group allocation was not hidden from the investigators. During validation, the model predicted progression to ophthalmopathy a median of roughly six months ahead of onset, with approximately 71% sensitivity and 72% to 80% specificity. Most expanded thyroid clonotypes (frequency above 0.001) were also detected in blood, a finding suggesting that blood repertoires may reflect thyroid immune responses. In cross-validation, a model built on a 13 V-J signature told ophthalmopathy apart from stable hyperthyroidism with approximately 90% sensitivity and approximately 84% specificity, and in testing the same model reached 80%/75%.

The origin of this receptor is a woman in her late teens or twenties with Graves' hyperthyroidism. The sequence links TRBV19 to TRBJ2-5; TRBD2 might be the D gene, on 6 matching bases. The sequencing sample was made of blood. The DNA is TGTGCCAGTAGTACGGGACTCAAACAATCAGAGACCCAGTACTTC. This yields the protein CASSTGLKQSETQYF.